This T cell receptor beta chain was sequenced for a study of CD8 T cells in Susac syndrome. A quantity of about 0.45 to 1 ug RNA underwent reverse transcription using random hexamers. TCRdb reprocessed the immunoSEQ multiplex PCR reads with MiXCR, giving one entry per CDR3 protein. The sample yields around 200,000 distinct CDR3 sequences, about 95% seen once. The CDR3 has 14 amino acids. Germline lookup yields CDR1 MDHEN and CDR2 SYDVKM. V was cut by 2 bases and J by 0 bases, with 7 bases left in between. The chain joins TRBV28 to TRBJ2-5; D is unresolved. The sample was CD8+ T cells from PBMCs. The TCR comes from a human donor with Susac syndrome. The CDR3 DNA sequence: TGTGCCAGCAGTTTAAGGAAGTACCAAGAGACCCAGTACTTC. Residues: CASSLRKYQETQYF.